The 20 T cell receptor beta chains presented below share a single source sample, sequenced in a study of shared clonotypes between healthy human individuals. Some clones are missing from TCRdb's copy, which holds only in-frame ones; the method was immunoSEQ multiplex PCR. The sample lists about a million clones, 60% to 80% occurring once. Material: memory CD4+ T cells sorted from blood. Documented subset: CD45RA-negative fraction. The receptors come from a man between 18 and 35 years old in good health.

The chain uses TRBV6-5 and TRBJ1-6, with 7 bases fitting TRBD1. There are 14 residues in the CDR3. CDR1 is MNHEY and CDR2 is SVGAGI in the germline V gene. V was clipped by 2 bases and J by 8 bases; unmatched bases: 3. Here the CDR3 reads CASSYGTAYSPLHF. CDR3 bases: TGTGCCAGCAGTTACGGGACAGCCTATTCACCCCTCCACTTT.

This clone turned up a few times. This rearrangement joins TRBV21-1 to TRBJ2-3; the D call TRBD2 from the table was never checked on the DNA. TRBV21-1 is assigned pseudogene status. This CDR3 is 14 amino acids long. This chain's CDR3 is CASSTGTWTDTQYF. Written as DNA, the CDR3 is TGTGCCAGCAGCACTGGGACTTGGACAGATACGCAGTATTTT.

V and J are TRBV27 and TRBJ2-7, with a tentative D call TRBD2 (5 bases). This CDR3 has 13 amino acids. Per germline, CDR1 MNHEY and CDR2 SMNVEV (reference sequence). V was shortened by 5 bases and J by 2 bases, with 10 bases between the two germline ends. The CDR3 region has the DNA TGTGCCAGCAGTCTCTGGGGAGCCTACGAGCAGTACTTC. Its translation: CASSLWGAYEQYF.

J is TRBJ2-5 and V is TRBV5-1; D is unclear. The germline gives CDR1 SGHRS, CDR2 YFSETQ. V shed 3 bases and J shed 1 base, with 7 bases lying between them. This CDR3 is built from 13 residues. The CDR3 sequence is CASSSDFQETQYF. In DNA, the CDR3 is TGCGCCAGCAGCTCAGACTTCCAAGAGACCCAGTACTTC.

The chain couples TRBV10-1 to TRBJ2-2, with D unclear. CDR1 is WNHNN, CDR2 SYGVQD, per germline (reference sequence). Between the trimmed V and J ends, which lost 10 bases and 0 bases, there was a span of 12 bases. The CDR3 sequence is 14 residues long. The CDR3 sequence is CATSRVPNTGELFF. In DNA form, the CDR3 reads TGCGCCACCTCACGGGTCCCGAACACCGGGGAGCTGTTTTTT.

The chain uses TRBV28 and TRBJ2-7; maybe TRBD1 (5 bases). CDR1 MDHEN and CDR2 SYDVKM come from the germline V gene. V was trimmed by 3 bases and J by 6 bases, leaving 15 bases between them. This CDR3 is built from 14 residues. CDR3 protein: CASSLPGLPSEQYF. As DNA, the CDR3 is TGTGCCAGCAGTTTGCCAGGGCTCCCATCCGAGCAGTACTTC.

This rearrangement joins TRBV10-3 to TRBJ1-2; D gene ambiguous. The CDR3 is made up of 12 amino acids. Trimming cost V 0 bases and J 6 bases, with 5 bases left between them. Germline V CDR1 and CDR2: ENHRY, SYGVKD. DNA for the CDR3: TGTGCCATCAGTGAGTCTGTGGATGGCTACACCTTC. Amino acids: CAISESVDGYTF.

The chain is built from TRBV18 and TRBJ1-6; D not resolved. From germline, CDR1 is KGHSH and CDR2 LQKENI. V lost 3 bases to trimming and J lost 7 bases, with 22 bases between them. CDR3 length equals 18 residues. Here the CDR3 DNA reads TGTGCCAGCTCACCCGATTTCCGTAGGGCCGGCCGGAATTCACCCCTCCACTTT. Its translation is CASSPDFRRAGRNSPLHF.

The chain joins TRBV6-6 to TRBJ2-3; 7 nucleotides line up with TRBD2. Per germline, CDR1 MNHNY and CDR2 SVGAGI (reference sequence). This CDR3 contains 16 residues. J was trimmed by 4 bases and V by 6 bases; bases with no gene match: 13. The CDR3 reads CASRQLRGGSADTQYF. The CDR3 region has the DNA TGTGCCAGCAGACAACTTCGGGGCGGGAGCGCAGATACGCAGTATTTT.

J is TRBJ2-2 and V is TRBV7-9; maybe TRBD1 (5 bases). The CDR3 covers 10 residues. The germline V gene encodes CDR1 SEHNR and CDR2 FQNEAQ (reference sequence). Trimming left V 7 bases short and J 11 bases short, with 8 bases between. CDR3 DNA: TGTGCCAGCAAAGGACACGAGCTGTTTTTT. It yields the protein CASKGHELFF.

The CDR3 nucleotides are TGCAGCGTTGTTTGGTTAACTGAAGCTTTCTTT. Translated, it gives CSVVWLTEAFF. V is TRBV29-1 and J is TRBJ1-1; D remains unclear. Germline CDR1 reads SQVTM; CDR2 reads ANQGSEA. The CDR3 is 11 residues long. V lost 4 bases to trimming and J lost 5 bases, with 8 bases between them.

V gene TRBV2 combines with J gene TRBJ2-3, with 7 bases lining up with TRBD1. V trimming: 6 bases; J trimming: 6 bases; junction bases outside the gene matches: 6. Per the germline V gene, CDR1 is SNHLY and CDR2 is FYNNEI. This CDR3 has 13 residues. The CDR3 here is CASRTTGSDTQYF. CDR3 nucleotides: TGTGCCAGCAGGACGACAGGGTCGGATACGCAGTATTTT.

The chain has TRBV5-1 and TRBJ1-6; D ambiguous. This CDR3 spans 13 amino acids. Between the trimmed V and J ends, which lost 4 bases and 8 bases, there was a span of 10 bases. Germline V gene lookup returns CDR1 SGHRS and CDR2 YFSETQ. CDR3 sequence (DNA): TGCGCCAGCAGCCAGCTAGCGGATTCACCCCTCCACTTT. Protein product: CASSQLADSPLHF.

This clone came up once. Since a much larger clone is just one base distant, this may be a read error. Other DNA sequences in this specimen translate into the identical CDR3. This chain connects TRBV11-2 to TRBJ2-2; D ambiguous. V dropped 6 bases and J dropped 1 base, with 3 bases sitting between them. The CDR3 is 12 residues long. Per the germline V gene, CDR1 is SGHAT and CDR2 is FQNNGV. CDR3 amino acids: CASSLNTGELFF. The CDR3 nucleotides read TGTGCCAGCAGTCTGAACACCGGGGAGCTGTTTTTT.

This clone was counted between two and nine times. This chain connects TRBV12-5 to TRBJ2-1; 8 bases align to TRBD2. Germline loops: CDR1 LGHNT, CDR2 FRNRAP. The CDR3 extends over 15 amino acids. The V and J ends lost 7 bases and 8 bases, in that order; junction bases with no gene match: 13. The DNA of the CDR3 is TGTGCTAGTGACCTTAGCGGGACATTAGGGGATGAGCAGTTCTTC. Amino acids: CASDLSGTLGDEQFF.

In regard to this clone: This may be a read error, as it is one base from a much larger clone. The chain uses TRBV2 and TRBJ2-5; no firm D call. There are 11 residues in the CDR3. Trimming cost V 5 bases and J 3 bases, with 4 bases left between them. Germline values: CDR1 SNHLY, CDR2 FYNNEI. For the CDR3, the DNA is TGTGCCAGCAGTTTTAAAGAGACCCAGTACTTC. As protein: CASSFKETQYF.

The rearrangement links TRBV12-5 to TRBJ2-4, with 9 bases aligning to TRBD1. This CDR3 has 16 amino acids. Germline V lookup: CDR1 LGHNT, CDR2 FRNRAP. The J segment lost 7 bases and the V segment lost 0 bases, leaving 7 bases of the junction unmatched. The CDR3 loop is CASGLVQGQGWNIQYF. The CDR3, as DNA: TGTGCTAGTGGTTTGGTACAGGGACAGGGATGGAACATTCAGTACTTC.

The rearrangement links TRBV5-6 to TRBJ2-6, with D unresolved. Trimming stripped 0 bases from V and 4 bases from J, with 8 bases between. The CDR3 covers 15 residues. The germline CDR1 and CDR2 sequences are SGHDT and YYEEEE. For the CDR3, the DNA is TGTGCCAGCAGCTTGGGGGCGTACGGGGCCAACGTCCTGACTTTC. Translating gives CASSLGAYGANVLTF.

This clone was counted between two and nine times. The chain couples TRBV19 to TRBJ2-3, with unresolved D. Germline V gives CDR1 LNHDA, CDR2 SQIVND (reference sequence). Trimming took 9 bases from V and 3 from J, leaving 13 bases between them. This CDR3 has 13 residues. The CDR3: CASRLLQTDTQYF. The CDR3 DNA follows: TGTGCCAGCCGCCTGCTGCAAACAGATACGCAGTATTTT.

The V call is TRBV5-1, the J call TRBJ2-7; 7 bases align to TRBD2. The CDR3 is 14 amino acids. CDR1 SGHRS and CDR2 YFSETQ come from the germline V gene. J was trimmed by 2 bases and V by 3 bases; bases with no gene match: 5. The CDR3 nucleotides are TGCGCCAGCAGCTGGGGCGGGAGAACCTACGAGCAGTACTTC. This codes for CASSWGGRTYEQYF.